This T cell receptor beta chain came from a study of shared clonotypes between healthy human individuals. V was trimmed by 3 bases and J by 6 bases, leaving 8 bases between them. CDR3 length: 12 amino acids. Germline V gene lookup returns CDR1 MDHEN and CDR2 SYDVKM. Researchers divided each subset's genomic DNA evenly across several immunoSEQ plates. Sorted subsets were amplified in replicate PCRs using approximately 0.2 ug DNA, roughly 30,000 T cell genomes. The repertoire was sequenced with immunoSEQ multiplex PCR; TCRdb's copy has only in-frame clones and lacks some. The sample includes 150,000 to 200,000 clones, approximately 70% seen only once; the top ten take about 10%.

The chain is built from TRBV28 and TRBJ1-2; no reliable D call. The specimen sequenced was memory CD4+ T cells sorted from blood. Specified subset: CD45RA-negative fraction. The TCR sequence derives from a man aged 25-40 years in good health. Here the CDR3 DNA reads TGTGCCAGCAGTTTTTGGGGTGATGGCTACACCTTC. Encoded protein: CASSFWGDGYTF.